Listed below are T cell receptor beta chains from one sample, sequenced in a study of blood T cell repertoires in COVID-19. Repertoires were generated with immunoSEQ multiplex PCR, while TCRdb's copy carries only in-frame clones and drops some. This table has some 220,000 clones, about four fifths appearing once. The sequenced sample was peripheral blood. These receptors came from a woman aged 25 to 39 who had recovered from COVID-19. Both conserved end residues are part of each CDR3. D genes are given only for firm matches. Size is stated for part of the rows, as once, few or many counts, or as a class when the clone is expanded.

V gene	clone size	J gene	D gene	CDR3 protein	CDR3 DNA
TRBV28	-	TRBJ1-2	-	CASSPTERGSGYGYTF	TGTGCCAGCAGTCCGACTGAGAGAGGCTCGGGGTATGGCTACACCTTC
TRBV28	few	TRBJ1-2	TRBD1	CASKSTGRGDGYTF	TGTGCCAGCAAGTCGACAGGGAGAGGAGATGGCTACACCTTC
TRBV5-6	-	TRBJ2-1	-	CASSPGFNEQFF	TGTGCCAGCAGCCCCGGTTTCAATGAGCAGTTCTTC
TRBV11-2	-	TRBJ2-1	-	CASSRLGGYYNEQFF	TGTGCCAGCAGCCGACTAGGCGGATATTACAATGAGCAGTTCTTC
TRBV15	-	TRBJ1-5	-	CATSRVTGVSNQPQHF	TGTGCCACCAGCAGAGTGACGGGGGTTAGCAATCAGCCCCAGCATTTT
TRBV24-1	-	TRBJ2-7	TRBD2	CATSTGGYEQYF	TGTGCCACCTCCACGGGGGGATACGAGCAGTACTTC
TRBV7-3	-	TRBJ1-2	TRBD1	CPVRGSSYGYTF	TGCCCCGTCAGGGGGTCTTCCTATGGCTACACCTTC
TRBV19	-	TRBJ1-4	-	CASTPSGHLEKLFF	TGTGCCAGTACCCCCTCGGGACACTTAGAAAAACTGTTTTTT
TRBV9	-	TRBJ1-2	-	CASSVAQASRYTF	TGTGCCAGCAGCGTAGCACAGGCCAGCCGCTACACCTTC
TRBV30	-	TRBJ2-3	-	CAWSVLGQGSQYF	TGTGCCTGGAGTGTACTCGGGCAGGGCTCGCAGTATTTT
TRBV5-1	-	TRBJ2-1	TRBD1	CASRRTGWEQFF	TGCGCCAGCAGAAGGACAGGGTGGGAGCAGTTCTTC
TRBV27	-	TRBJ2-3	TRBD1	CASMLPGTGPTDTQYF	TGTGCCAGCATGCTCCCCGGGACAGGCCCCACAGATACGCAGTATTTT